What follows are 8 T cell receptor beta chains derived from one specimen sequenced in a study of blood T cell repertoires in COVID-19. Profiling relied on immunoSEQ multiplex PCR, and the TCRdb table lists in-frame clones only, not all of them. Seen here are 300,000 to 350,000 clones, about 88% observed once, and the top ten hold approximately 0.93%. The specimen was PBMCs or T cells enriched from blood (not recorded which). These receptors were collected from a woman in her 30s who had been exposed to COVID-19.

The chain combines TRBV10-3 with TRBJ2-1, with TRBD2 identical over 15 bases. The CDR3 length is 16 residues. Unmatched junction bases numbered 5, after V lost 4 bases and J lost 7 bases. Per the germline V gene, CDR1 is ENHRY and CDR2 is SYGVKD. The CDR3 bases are TGTGCCATCAGTGCCGGACTAGCGGGAGGGCCGAATGAGCAGTTCTTC. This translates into CAISAGLAGGPNEQFF.

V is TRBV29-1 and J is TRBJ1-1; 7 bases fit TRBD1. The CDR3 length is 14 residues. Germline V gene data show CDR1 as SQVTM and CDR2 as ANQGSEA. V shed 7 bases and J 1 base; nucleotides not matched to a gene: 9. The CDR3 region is CSGRQGGGNTEAFF. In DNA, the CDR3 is TGCAGCGGGAGACAGGGTGGTGGGAACACTGAAGCTTTCTTT.

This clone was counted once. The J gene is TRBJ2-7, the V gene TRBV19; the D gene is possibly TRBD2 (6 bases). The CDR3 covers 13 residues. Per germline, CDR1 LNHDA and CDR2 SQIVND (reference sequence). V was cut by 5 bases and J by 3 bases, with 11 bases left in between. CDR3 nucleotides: TGTGCCAGTAGTTTTCGGGGGATCTACGAGCAGTACTTC. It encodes CASSFRGIYEQYF. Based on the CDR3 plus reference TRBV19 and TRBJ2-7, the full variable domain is DGGITQSPKYLFRKEGQNVTLSCEQNLNHDAMYWYRQDPGQGLRLIYYSQIVNDFQKGDIAEGYSVSREKKESFPLTVTSAQKNPTAFYLCASSFRGIYEQYFGPGTRLTVT.

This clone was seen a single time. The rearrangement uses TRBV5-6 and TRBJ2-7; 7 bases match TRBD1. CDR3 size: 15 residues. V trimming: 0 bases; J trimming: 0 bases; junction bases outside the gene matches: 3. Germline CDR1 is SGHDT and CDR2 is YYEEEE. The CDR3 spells CASSLGTGRSYEQYF. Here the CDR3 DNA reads TGTGCCAGCAGCTTGGGGACAGGCCGCTCCTACGAGCAGTACTTC.

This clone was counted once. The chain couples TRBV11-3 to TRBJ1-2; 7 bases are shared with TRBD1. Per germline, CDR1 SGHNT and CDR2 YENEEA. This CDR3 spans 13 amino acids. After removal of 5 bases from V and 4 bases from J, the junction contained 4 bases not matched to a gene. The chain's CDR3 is CASSMDRFYGYTF. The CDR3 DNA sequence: TGTGCCAGCAGCATGGACAGGTTCTATGGCTACACCTTC.

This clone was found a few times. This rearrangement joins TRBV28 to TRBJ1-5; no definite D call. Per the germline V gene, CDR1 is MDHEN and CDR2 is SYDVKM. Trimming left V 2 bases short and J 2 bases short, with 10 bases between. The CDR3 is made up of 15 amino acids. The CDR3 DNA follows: TGTGCCAGCAGTTTAATAGGCGGGGGCAATCAGCCCCAGCATTTT. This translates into CASSLIGGGNQPQHF. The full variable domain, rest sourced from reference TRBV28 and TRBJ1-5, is DVKVTQSSRYLVKRTGEKVFLECVQDMDHENMFWYRQDPGLGLRLIYFSYDVKMKEKGDIPEGYSVSREKKERFSLILESASTNQTSMYLCASSLIGGGNQPQHFGDGTRLSIL.

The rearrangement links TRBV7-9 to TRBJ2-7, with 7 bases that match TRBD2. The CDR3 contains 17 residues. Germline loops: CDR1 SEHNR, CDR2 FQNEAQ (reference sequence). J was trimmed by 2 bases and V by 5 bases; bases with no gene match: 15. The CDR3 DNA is TGTGCCAGCAGCCCCAACGCCCTAGCGGAAAACCCCTACGAGCAGTACTTC. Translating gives CASSPNALAENPYEQYF.

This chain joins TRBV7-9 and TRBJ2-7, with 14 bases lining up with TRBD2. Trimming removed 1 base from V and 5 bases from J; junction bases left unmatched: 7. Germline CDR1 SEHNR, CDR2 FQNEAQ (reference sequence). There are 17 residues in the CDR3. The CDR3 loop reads CASSLGGLAGVVHEQYF. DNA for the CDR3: TGTGCCAGCAGCTTAGGGGGACTAGCGGGAGTGGTCCACGAGCAGTACTTC.